The 18 T cell receptor beta chains reported below all come from one sample, sequenced in a study of identical twins. TCRdb reprocessed the 5' RACE reads with MiXCR, giving one entry per CDR3 protein. The table includes roughly 1.6 million distinct CDR3 sequences, less than 40% detected once. Material: cord blood. The origin of the receptors is a newborn girl in good health.

J is TRBJ2-1 and V is TRBV9; 8 positions agree with TRBD2. The CDR3 extends over 15 amino acids. Germline V gene sequence: CDR1 SGDLS, CDR2 YYNGEE. The ends lost 4 bases at V and 10 bases at J; junction bases unmatched: 13. Written as DNA, the CDR3 is TGTGCCAGCAGCTACGGTAGCGGGGAAACCTACGAGCAGTTCTTC. Amino acid sequence: CASSYGSGETYEQFF.

This sequence joins TRBV20-1 and TRBJ1-2, with 7 bases aligning to TRBD1. The CDR3 covers 14 residues. V lost 4 bases and J lost 3; bases outside the gene matches: 8. Per germline, CDR1 DFQATT and CDR2 SNEGSKA (reference sequence). In DNA, the CDR3 is TGCAGTGCTAATAGGGGGCCGGGGGACTATGGCTACACCTTC. Amino acid sequence: CSANRGPGDYGYTF.

This clonotype appeared a few times. The V call is TRBV12-3 or TRBV12-4, the J call TRBJ1-2; D is undetermined. The V and J ends lost 5 bases and 6 bases respectively, with 10 bases between them. This CDR3 is built from 12 residues. DNA for the CDR3: TGTGCCAGCAGTCAACGGAGGGATGGCTACACCTTC. Translating it yields CASSQRRDGYTF.

This chain uses TRBV20-1 with TRBJ2-5; 8 bases are shared with TRBD2. V was clipped by 6 bases and J by 0 bases; unmatched bases: 6. The CDR3 has 14 residues. Germline CDR1 and CDR2: DFQATT and SNEGSKA (reference sequence). CDR3 coding DNA: TGCAGTGCCGAGACAGCGGGGGACCAAGAGACCCAGTACTTC. It specifies CSAETAGDQETQYF.

This clonotype was found a few times. The junction departs from germline at one end; a sequencing error may be responsible. The chain is built from TRBV7-2 and TRBJ2-3; no clear D gene. Germline V gene lookup returns CDR1 SGHTA and CDR2 FQGNSA. CDR3 length: 12 residues. The DNA of the CDR3 is TGTTCCAGCAGCGAAGACCTAGAGACGCAGTATTTT. This gives the protein CSSSEDLETQYF.

This rearrangement joins TRBV13 to TRBJ2-3; D remains ambiguous. The CDR3 consists of 16 residues. Germline V gene data show CDR1 as PRHDT and CDR2 as FYEKMQ (reference sequence). V shed 1 base and J shed 4 bases, with 15 bases lying between them. Here the CDR3 reads CASSLVWRGVADTQYF. CDR3 DNA sequence: TGTGCCAGCAGCTTAGTTTGGCGTGGGGTTGCAGATACGCAGTATTTT.

This clonotype was observed a handful of times. V and J are TRBV12-3 or TRBV12-4 and TRBJ2-1, with 12 positions matching TRBD2. This CDR3 comprises 17 residues. V was pared by 3 bases and J by 8 bases, with 11 bases of the junction left unmatched. In DNA, the CDR3 is TGTGCCAGCAGTTTCCCCGTCACTAGCGGGGGGAACTATGAGCAGTTCTTC. Protein: CASSFPVTSGGNYEQFF.

This chain joins TRBV2 and TRBJ1-3; D gene ambiguous. Germline V gene data show CDR1 as SNHLY and CDR2 as FYNNEI. Trimming pared 4 bases from V and 2 bases from J, leaving 12 bases between. CDR3 length: 15 residues. In DNA form, the CDR3 reads TGTGCCAGCAGTGGGGAAGGGCTTCCTGGAAACACCATATATTTT. This gives the protein CASSGEGLPGNTIYF. Complete variable domain (other parts from reference TRBV2 and TRBJ1-3): EPEVTQTPSHQVTQMGQEVILRCVPISNHLYFYWYRQILGQKVEFLVSFYNNEISEKSEIFDDQFSVERPDGSNFTLKIRSTKLEDSAMYFCASSGEGLPGNTIYFGEGSWLTVV.

The rearrangement links TRBV20-1 to TRBJ2-5; D may be TRBD2 (5 bases). The V end was cut by 0 bases, the J end by 4 bases, with 15 bases between. Per the germline V gene, CDR1 is DFQATT and CDR2 is SNEGSKA (reference sequence). This CDR3 contains 15 residues. The CDR3 bases are TGCAGTGCTAGAGATCGCGAGCGGTTGCGAGAGACCCAGTACTTC. Its protein product is CSARDRERLRETQYF.

This clonotype has just one count. The chain combines TRBV20-1 with TRBJ2-3; D uncertain. The CDR3 is made up of 14 amino acids. V was pared by 3 bases and J by 1 base, with 11 bases between. Germline-derived CDR1 and CDR2 are DFQATT and SNEGSKA (reference sequence). CDR3 loop: CSASLTRRTDTQYF. CDR3 bases: TGCAGTGCTAGTTTGACACGTCGCACAGATACGCAGTATTTT.

The chain links TRBV7-9 to TRBJ1-1; possibly TRBD1 for D (6 bases). Germline assignment: CDR1 SEHNR and CDR2 FQNEAQ (reference sequence). Trimming removed 2 bases at V and 5 bases at J, with 21 bases between. The CDR3 is 17 amino acids. The CDR3 nucleotides read TGTGCCAGCAGCTTATTGCCCCACAGGGAGGGGTGGACTGAAGCTTTCTTT. Residues: CASSLLPHREGWTEAFF.

This sequence joins TRBV6-1 and TRBJ1-2; the D gene is possibly TRBD1 (5 bases). V was trimmed by 9 bases and J by 8 bases, leaving 13 bases between them. From germline, CDR1 is MNHNS and CDR2 SASEGT. The CDR3 spans 11 residues. Here the CDR3 DNA reads TGTGCCAGTGACAGCTTTGAGGGCTACACCTTC. Amino acid sequence: CASDSFEGYTF.

This rearrangement joins TRBV6-6 to TRBJ1-4; tentatively, D is TRBD1 (6 bases). This CDR3 comprises 16 residues. Germline assignment: CDR1 MNHNY and CDR2 SVGAGI (reference sequence). The ends were cut back, 6 bases at V and 3 bases at J, with 17 bases in the middle. CDR3 loop: CASRDSREIPNEKLFF. CDR3 in DNA: TGTGCCAGCAGGGACAGTCGAGAGATCCCTAATGAAAAACTGTTTTTT.

Comment on this clonotype: One end of the junction is discordant with germline, which a read error may explain. The chain couples TRBV5-1 to TRBJ1-2; TRBD1 aligns across 10 bases. Germline V gives CDR1 SGHRS, CDR2 YFSETQ. The CDR3 consists of 16 residues. CDR3 sequence: CASSSAPDRGRGGCTF. Written as DNA, the CDR3 is TGCGCCAGCAGCTCGGCACCGGACAGGGGGAGAGGTGGCTGCACCTTC.

This clonotype appeared once. Being one base from a much bigger clone, this may be a read error. The chain joins TRBV7-2 to TRBJ1-2; D uncertain. Germline V gene sequence: CDR1 SGHTA, CDR2 FQGNSA. CDR3 size: 12 residues. CDR3 sequence: CASSLLLYGHTF. The CDR3 DNA is TGTGCCAGCAGCTTATTACTTTATGGCCACACCTTC.

V and J are TRBV7-9 and TRBJ1-6; D not resolved. The CDR3 extends over 15 amino acids. In germline, CDR1 is SEHNR, CDR2 FQNEAQ (reference sequence). V was pared by 5 bases and J by 8 bases, with 16 bases between. This CDR3 reads CASSPRVKVDSPLHF. The CDR3 DNA reads TGTGCCAGCAGCCCTCGAGTGAAAGTTGATTCACCCCTCCACTTT.

In this sample, this clonotype turned up once. The chain is built from TRBV12-3 or TRBV12-4 and TRBJ1-1; unclear D gene. The CDR3 sequence is 13 residues long. Deletions cut 2 bases from V and 4 bases from J, with 8 bases between. CDR3 DNA sequence: TGTGCCAGCAGTTTATTGTGGGGCACTGAAGCTTTCTTT. It translates to CASSLLWGTEAFF.

On this clonotype: The junction departs from the called germline gene at one end, perhaps through a read error. J is TRBJ2-3 and V is TRBV14; D gene unclear. Germline V CDR1 and CDR2: SGHDN, FVKESK. The CDR3 consists of 16 residues. This CDR3 is CASGQEGRWSTDTQYF. In nucleotides, the CDR3 is TGTGCCAGCGGCCAAGAAGGGCGTTGGAGCACAGATACGCAGTATTTT.